This paragraph covers one T cell receptor beta chain sequence. This sample stems from a study of blood T cell repertoires in COVID-19. Across the study: There were acute and convalescent COVID-19 samples, and they came from the United States, Italy and Spain. From T cells, B-cell-depleted T cells, or PBMCs came the material, which was cDNA or gDNA.

The CDR3 totals 15 residues. Germline-derived CDR1 and CDR2 are LNHDA and SQIVND (reference sequence). Trimming shortened V by 3 bases and J by 5 bases, and 16 bases separated the two germline ends. Per the authors' pipeline: For nucleated cells, counts were estimated from reference gene primer amplification. Assay: immunoSEQ multiplex PCR; the TCRdb copy retains only in-frame clones and omits some. V and J calls and clone size are those listed in that table; D and trimming were worked out from the DNA. The sample carries fewer than 250,000 clones, 85% to 90% recorded once. Specimen: peripheral blood. This rearrangement joins TRBV19 to TRBJ1-1, with a weak D call TRBD1 (5 bases). This clonotype was sampled from a man between 60 and 75 years old with acute or convalescent COVID-19. The CDR3 DNA is TGTGCCAGTAGTATCGGAGGGGAAGGAAGAACTGAAGCTTTCTTT. This gives the protein CASSIGGEGRTEAFF. Supplemented by reference TRBV19 and TRBJ1-1, the full variable domain reads DGGITQSPKYLFRKEGQNVTLSCEQNLNHDAMYWYRQDPGQGLRLIYYSQIVNDFQKGDIAEGYSVSREKKESFPLTVTSAQKNPTAFYLCASSIGGEGRTEAFFGQGTRLTVV.